This entry concerns a single TCR beta chain. Produced via immunoSEQ multiplex PCR; TCRdb's table is partial and in-frame only. The table includes roughly 26,000 clones, around 83% detected once. This sample was included in a study of blood T cell repertoires in COVID-19. About the study: Samples representing acute and convalescent COVID-19 were sourced from the United States, Italy and Spain.

Germline CDR1 and CDR2: MNHEY and SMNVEV (reference sequence). The CDR3 has 14 amino acids. The V segment lost 3 bases and the J segment 7 bases; nucleotides outside the gene matches: 8. V usage is TRBV27 and J usage is TRBJ2-7; TRBD2 aligns across 8 bases. The sample was peripheral blood. The sequence came from a human donor in a cohort sampled during active COVID-19. This CDR3 is CASSFYGGEREQYF. The CDR3 region has the DNA TGTGCCAGCAGTTTTTACGGGGGGGAGCGGGAGCAGTACTTC.